Included here is one TCR beta chain sequence, with context. No antigen is known for it. Every sample gave at least 6 micrograms of total RNA when it was extracted. The second PCR ran roughly 7 to 12 cycles with a sample-barcoded 5' primer and J-beta primers. With 12 random nucleotides, a template-switch adaptor tagged each individual cDNA molecule. TCRdb called the 5' RACE reads again in MiXCR, with one record for every CDR3 protein. The table lists over a million distinct CDR3 sequences, about 43% of them singletons, with 7.9% in the top ten. These data originate in a study of blood T cells in healthy people across ages. Across the whole study: Template-switching capture recovered about one barcoded beta molecule per two T cells. Study observations and caveats: Long-lived donors had more naive CD4+ cells and higher diversity than aged donors.

CDR1 LNHDA and CDR2 SQIVND come from the germline V gene (reference sequence). The length of the CDR3 is 13 residues. Trimming pared 6 bases from V and 7 bases from J, leaving 16 bases between. The rearrangement links TRBV19 to TRBJ2-7; D may be TRBD1 (5 bases). The source material was blood. The sequence was collected from a woman younger than 30 in good health. The DNA for the CDR3 is TGTGCCAGTAGCCCAGGGTTCGAATCGGAGCAGTACTTC. Its translation: CASSPGFESEQYF.